The next 9 T cell receptor beta chains were all read from a single sample in a study of human T cells and chemical hapten exposure. In TCRdb, the RACE reads were re-called with MiXCR into one record per CDR3 protein. The sample comprises about 110,000 distinct CDR3 sequences, roughly a tenth of which are singletons, and 3% to 4% rests with the top ten. Time point reported: patch test 2, 6 weeks after DPC sensitization. The sample's treatment: therapeutic diphenylcyclopropenone sensitization with weekly scalp DPC. The source was whole blood, collected in connection with sensitization to the hapten diphenylcyclopropenone (DPC). All receptors come from a woman in her forties with alopecia areata. Some clones in this sample may be carry-over from other donors' samples.

The chain couples TRBV10-1 to TRBJ2-7; possible D gene TRBD1, 5 bases. This CDR3 is built from 14 residues. From germline, CDR1 is WNHNN and CDR2 SYGVQD (reference sequence). V lost 6 bases and J lost 5, with 17 bases in between. CDR3 nucleotides: TGCGCCAGCAGCTCATTAGGGGATCCTAACGAGCAGTACTTC. It translates to CASSSLGDPNEQYF.

This clonotype was counted only a few times. The J gene is TRBJ1-2, the V gene TRBV4-1; TRBD1 aligns across 7 bases. This CDR3 contains 15 residues. V shed 3 bases, J shed 4 bases, and the junction held 8 bases outside the gene matches. Germline CDR1 MGHRA, CDR2 YSYEKL. CDR3 protein: CASSHERQGTYGYTF. In nucleotides, the CDR3 is TGCGCCAGCAGCCATGAAAGACAGGGAACCTATGGCTACACCTTC.

This clonotype turned up a few times. No DNA is shown, since the ends of the CDR3 on it are uncertain; the CDR3 is the one TCRdb lists. This sequence joins TRBV11-1 and TRBJ2-7; TRBD1 is taken as the D call from the table, unchecked against the DNA. Ends included, the CDR3 has 13 residues. The germline V gene has CDR1 SGHAT and CDR2 FQDESV (reference sequence). CDR3 protein: CASSAWASGSGHF.

This clonotype was seen at least ten times. The J gene is TRBJ1-2, the V gene TRBV7-8; no firm D call. CDR1 and CDR2 (germline): SGHVS, FQNEAQ. CDR3 length: 14 residues. Trimming stripped 0 bases from V and 5 bases from J, with 10 bases between. Here the CDR3 DNA reads TGTGCCAGCAGCTTAGCGGACCGGGCTTATGGCTACACCTTC. Translating it yields CASSLADRAYGYTF.

This clonotype turned up a few times. This chain uses TRBV9 with TRBJ2-3; either TRBD1 or TRBD2 may supply D (6 bases each). V lost 2 bases, J lost 4 bases, and 14 bases lay in between. This CDR3 contains 15 residues. The germline V gene has CDR1 SGDLS and CDR2 YYNGEE. CDR3 region: CASSVRGRLPDTQYF. In DNA, the CDR3 is TGTGCCAGCAGCGTTCGGGGGCGCCTGCCAGATACGCAGTATTTT.

In this sample, this clonotype turned up many times. V and J are TRBV10-2 and TRBJ2-2, with 9 positions matching TRBD2. The germline V gene has CDR1 WSHSY and CDR2 SAAADI. V was pared by 2 bases and J by 6 bases, with 4 bases of the junction left unmatched. This CDR3 has 15 amino acids. CDR3 protein: CASSERVAGAGELFF. The DNA of the CDR3 is TGCGCCAGCAGTGAGAGGGTAGCGGGGGCCGGGGAGCTGTTTTTT.

The chain couples TRBV5-4 to TRBJ1-6; TRBD1 is a possible D gene (6 bases). Germline V gene sequence: CDR1 SGHNT, CDR2 YYREEE (reference sequence). The CDR3 has 16 amino acids. With 3 bases removed from V and 2 bases from J, the gap between germline ends came to 12 bases. The CDR3, as DNA: TGTGCCAGCAGCTCAGGGGCCCAGGCCTATAATTCACCCCTCCACTTT. As protein: CASSSGAQAYNSPLHF.

This clonotype was counted many times. The rearrangement joins TRBV2 to TRBJ2-7; D might be TRBD1 (5 bases). Germline lookup yields CDR1 SNHLY and CDR2 FYNNEI. V was pared by 2 bases and J by 4 bases, with 9 bases between. The CDR3 is 13 residues long. DNA of the CDR3: TGTGCCAGCAGTGAATTAGGGGAATACGAGCAGTACTTC. Residues: CASSELGEYEQYF.

As to this clonotype: A read error is possible here, since a much larger clone lies one base away. The gene calls are TRBV20-1 and TRBJ2-7, with 7 bases fitting TRBD1. CDR3 size: 14 residues. J was trimmed by 0 bases and V by 8 bases; bases with no gene match: 10. The germline CDR1 and CDR2 sequences are DFQATT and SNEGSKA (reference sequence). CDR3 loop: CSTPRQGSSYEQYF. DNA for the CDR3: TGCAGTACTCCGAGACAGGGTAGCTCCTACGAGCAGTACTTC.